This TCR beta chain was captured by sequencing in a study of T cell repertoires in cytomegalovirus infection. TCRdb re-called the reads through MiXCR, storing one row per CDR3 protein. Among tens of thousands of distinct CDR3 sequences listed, 20% to 25% were seen once. Germline CDR1 MNHEY, CDR2 SVGAGI. V gave up 7 bases and J gave up 4 bases, with 18 bases separating them. The CDR3 consists of 15 residues. The table lists this clonotype with many counts. What it recognizes is unknown. This chain joins TRBV6-5 and TRBJ2-3; D may be TRBD2 (6 bases). The sequencing sample was made of PBMCs, sequenced either directly or after in vitro stimulation (not recorded which). This clonotype was sampled from a human donor in good health (CMV status not recorded). Some clones in this sample may be carry-over from other donors' samples. Written as DNA, the CDR3 is TGTGCCAGCAATATGGGACTCCACCAGGCAGATACGCAGTATTTT. Its translation: CASNMGLHQADTQYF.